The sequence of this TCR beta chain was determined in a study of T cell responses to AZD1222 COVID-19 vaccine. General study results and limits: There were mostly white British donors and more females than males, and clonal diversity was possibly underestimated. It was only a handful of AZD1222 recipients who were seropositive at baseline. When two AZD1222 doses had been given, Spike-specific TCR breadth and depth rose.

About this clone: Its antigen is currently unknown.

Repertoires were generated with immunoSEQ multiplex PCR, while TCRdb's copy carries only in-frame clones and drops some. The sample shows some 80,000 clones, approximately 80% of them seen only once. The sequenced sample was peripheral blood, obtained 28 days after the second dose of the MenACWY control vaccine. This sequence originates from an adult who received the MenACWY meningococcal vaccine as a control.

The CDR3: CASRGVGQETQYF. As DNA, the CDR3 is TGTGCCAGCAGGGGGGTAGGGCAAGAGACCCAGTACTTC. The rearrangement links TRBV2 to TRBJ2-5, with D perhaps matching TRBD1 or TRBD2 (5 bases each). This CDR3 contains 13 residues. The germline V gene has CDR1 SNHLY and CDR2 FYNNEI. V was shortened by 6 bases and J by 2 bases, with 10 bases between the two germline ends.